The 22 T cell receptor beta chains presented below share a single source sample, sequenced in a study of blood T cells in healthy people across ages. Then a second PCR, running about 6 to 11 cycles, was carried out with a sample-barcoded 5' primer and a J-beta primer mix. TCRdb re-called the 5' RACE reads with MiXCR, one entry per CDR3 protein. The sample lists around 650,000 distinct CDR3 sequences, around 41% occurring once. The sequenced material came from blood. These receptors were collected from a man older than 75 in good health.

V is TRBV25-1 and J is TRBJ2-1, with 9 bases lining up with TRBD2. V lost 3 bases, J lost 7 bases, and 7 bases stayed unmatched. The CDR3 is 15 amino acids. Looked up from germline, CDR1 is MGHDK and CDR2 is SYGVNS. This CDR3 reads CASSDRAGGPNEQFF. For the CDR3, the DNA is TGTGCCAGCAGTGACCGGGCGGGGGGGCCAAATGAGCAGTTCTTC.

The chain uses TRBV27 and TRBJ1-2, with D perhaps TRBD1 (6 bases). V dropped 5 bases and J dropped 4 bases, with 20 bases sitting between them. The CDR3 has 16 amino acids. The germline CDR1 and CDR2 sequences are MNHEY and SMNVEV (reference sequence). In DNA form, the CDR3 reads TGTGCCAGCAGTCCTCGGGGCAGGGGAGGGCTCTATGGCTACACCTTC. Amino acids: CASSPRGRGGLYGYTF.

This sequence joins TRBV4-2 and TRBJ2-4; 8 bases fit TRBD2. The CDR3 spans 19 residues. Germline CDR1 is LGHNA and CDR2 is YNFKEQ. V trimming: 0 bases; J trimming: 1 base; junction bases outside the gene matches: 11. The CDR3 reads CASSQDERGKSRAKNIQYF. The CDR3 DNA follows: TGTGCCAGCAGCCAAGATGAGCGGGGGAAATCCCGGGCCAAAAACATTCAGTACTTC.

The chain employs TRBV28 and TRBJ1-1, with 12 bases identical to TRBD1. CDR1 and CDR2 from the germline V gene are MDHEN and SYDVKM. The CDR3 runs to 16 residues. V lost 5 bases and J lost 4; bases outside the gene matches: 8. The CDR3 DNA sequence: TGTGCCAGCAGTCCCCGGGACAGGGGGCTGGCCACTGAAGCTTTCTTT. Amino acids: CASSPRDRGLATEAFF.

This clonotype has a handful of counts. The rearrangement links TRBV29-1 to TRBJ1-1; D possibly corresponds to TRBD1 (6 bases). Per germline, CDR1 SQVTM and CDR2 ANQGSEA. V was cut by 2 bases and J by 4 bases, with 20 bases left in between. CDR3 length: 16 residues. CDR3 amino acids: CSVEKSQGGLSTEAFF. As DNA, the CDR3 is TGCAGCGTTGAAAAATCACAGGGAGGGCTCTCCACTGAAGCTTTCTTT. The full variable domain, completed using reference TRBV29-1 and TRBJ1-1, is SAVISQKPSRDICQRGTSLTIQCQVDSQVTMMFWYRQQPGQSLTLIATANQGSEATYESGFVIDKFPISRPNLTFSTLTVSNMSPEDSSIYLCSVEKSQGGLSTEAFFGQGTRLTVV.

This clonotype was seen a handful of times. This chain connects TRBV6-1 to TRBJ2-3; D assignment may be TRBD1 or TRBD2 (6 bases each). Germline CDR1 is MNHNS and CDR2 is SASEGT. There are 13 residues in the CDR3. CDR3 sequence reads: CAGAGGHTDTQYF. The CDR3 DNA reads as TGTGCGGGGGCAGGAGGGCACACAGATACGCAGTATTTT.

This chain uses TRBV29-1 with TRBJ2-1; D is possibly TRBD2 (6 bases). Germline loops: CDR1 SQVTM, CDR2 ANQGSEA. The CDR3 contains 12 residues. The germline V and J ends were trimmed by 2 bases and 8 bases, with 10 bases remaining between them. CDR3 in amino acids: CSVEQLADEQFF. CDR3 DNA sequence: TGCAGCGTTGAACAACTAGCTGATGAGCAGTTCTTC.

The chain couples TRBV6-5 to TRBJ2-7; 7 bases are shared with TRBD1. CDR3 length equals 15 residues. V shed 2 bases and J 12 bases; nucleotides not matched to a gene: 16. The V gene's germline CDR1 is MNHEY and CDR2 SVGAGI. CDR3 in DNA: TGTGCCAGCAGTTACGGTGCGAGGTGGGGAGACAGGGCGTACTTC. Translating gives CASSYGARWGDRAYF.

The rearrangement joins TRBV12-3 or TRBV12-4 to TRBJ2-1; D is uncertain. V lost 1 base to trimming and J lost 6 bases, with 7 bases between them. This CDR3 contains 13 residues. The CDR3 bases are TGTGCCAGCAGTTTAGTTTCCGTCAATGAGCAGTTCTTC. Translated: CASSLVSVNEQFF.

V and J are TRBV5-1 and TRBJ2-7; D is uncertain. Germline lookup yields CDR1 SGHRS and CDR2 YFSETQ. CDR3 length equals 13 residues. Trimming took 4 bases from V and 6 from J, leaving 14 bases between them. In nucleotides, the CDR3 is TGCGCCAGCAGCACGGATCCCACCGGCGAGCAGTACTTC. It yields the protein CASSTDPTGEQYF.

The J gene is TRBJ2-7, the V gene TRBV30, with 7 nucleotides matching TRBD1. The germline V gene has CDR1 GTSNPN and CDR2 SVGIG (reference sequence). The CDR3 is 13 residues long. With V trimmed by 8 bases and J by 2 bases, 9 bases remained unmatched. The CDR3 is CAQSTGTAYEQYF. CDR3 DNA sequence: TGTGCCCAGTCGACCGGGACAGCCTACGAGCAGTACTTC. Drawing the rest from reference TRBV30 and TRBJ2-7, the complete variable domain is SQTIHQWPATLVQPVGSPLSLECTVEGTSNPNLYWYRQAAGRGLQLLFYSVGIGQISSEVPQNLSASRPQDRQFILSSKKLLLSDSGFYLCAQSTGTAYEQYFGPGTRLTVT.

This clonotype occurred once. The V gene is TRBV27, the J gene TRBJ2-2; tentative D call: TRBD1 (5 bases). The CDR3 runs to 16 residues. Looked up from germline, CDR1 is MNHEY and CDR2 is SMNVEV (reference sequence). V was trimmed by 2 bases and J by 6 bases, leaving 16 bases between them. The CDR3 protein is CASSLAQGFGPGELFF. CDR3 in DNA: TGTGCCAGCAGTTTAGCCCAGGGATTTGGTCCCGGGGAGCTGTTTTTT.

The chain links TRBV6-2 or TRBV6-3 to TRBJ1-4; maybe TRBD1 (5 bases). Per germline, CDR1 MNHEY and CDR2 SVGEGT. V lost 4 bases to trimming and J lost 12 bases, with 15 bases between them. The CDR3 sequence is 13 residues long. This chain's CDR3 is CASSSTRGEELFF. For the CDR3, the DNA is TGTGCCAGCAGTTCGACTCGAGGGGAAGAACTGTTTTTT.

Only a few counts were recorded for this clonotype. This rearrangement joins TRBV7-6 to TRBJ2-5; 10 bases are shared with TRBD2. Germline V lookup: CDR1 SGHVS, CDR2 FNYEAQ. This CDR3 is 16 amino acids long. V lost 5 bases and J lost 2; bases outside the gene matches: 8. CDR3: CASSRQTSGVQETQYF. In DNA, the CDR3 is TGTGCCAGCAGCCGTCAAACTAGCGGGGTACAAGAGACCCAGTACTTC.

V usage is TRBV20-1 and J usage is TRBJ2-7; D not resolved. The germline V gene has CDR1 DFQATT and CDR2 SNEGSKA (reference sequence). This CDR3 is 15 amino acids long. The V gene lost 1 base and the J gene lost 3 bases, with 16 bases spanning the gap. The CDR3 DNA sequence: TGCAGTGCTAGAGGTCGAACTGACGGTCTCTACGAGCAGTACTTC. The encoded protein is CSARGRTDGLYEQYF.

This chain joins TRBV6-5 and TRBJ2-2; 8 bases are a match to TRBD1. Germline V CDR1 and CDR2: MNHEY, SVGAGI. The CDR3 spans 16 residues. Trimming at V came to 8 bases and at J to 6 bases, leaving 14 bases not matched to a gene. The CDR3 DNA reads TGTGCCAGCCGGTCCGAGCAGGGGGCGTACTCCGGGGAGCTGTTTTTT. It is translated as CASRSEQGAYSGELFF.

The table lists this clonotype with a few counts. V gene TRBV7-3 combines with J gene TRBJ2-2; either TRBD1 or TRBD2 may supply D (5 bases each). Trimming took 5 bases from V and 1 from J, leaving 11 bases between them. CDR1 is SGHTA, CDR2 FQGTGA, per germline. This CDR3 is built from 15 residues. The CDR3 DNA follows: TGTGCCAGCAGCCCCTTGGGGGTGAACACCGGGGAGCTGTTTTTT. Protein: CASSPLGVNTGELFF.

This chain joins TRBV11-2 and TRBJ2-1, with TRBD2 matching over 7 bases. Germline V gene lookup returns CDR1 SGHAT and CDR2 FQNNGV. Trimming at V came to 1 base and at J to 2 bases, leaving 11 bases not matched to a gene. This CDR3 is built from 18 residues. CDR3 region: CASSLGGGRVPPYNEQFF. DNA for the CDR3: TGTGCCAGCAGCTTAGGGGGAGGGCGGGTGCCCCCCTACAATGAGCAGTTCTTC.

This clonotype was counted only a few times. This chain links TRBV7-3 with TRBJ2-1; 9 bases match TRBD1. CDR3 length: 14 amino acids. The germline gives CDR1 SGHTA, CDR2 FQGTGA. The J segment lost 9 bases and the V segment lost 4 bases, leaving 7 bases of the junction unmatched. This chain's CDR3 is CASSYRTGEGEQFF. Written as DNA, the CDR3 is TGTGCCAGCAGCTACCGGACAGGGGAAGGTGAGCAGTTCTTC.

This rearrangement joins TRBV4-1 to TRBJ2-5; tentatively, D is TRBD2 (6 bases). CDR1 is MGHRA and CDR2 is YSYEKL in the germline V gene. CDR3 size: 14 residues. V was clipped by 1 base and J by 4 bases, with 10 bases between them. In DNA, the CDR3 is TGCGCCAGCAGCCAAGGGGCCGGGAGAGAGACCCAGTACTTC. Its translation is CASSQGAGRETQYF.

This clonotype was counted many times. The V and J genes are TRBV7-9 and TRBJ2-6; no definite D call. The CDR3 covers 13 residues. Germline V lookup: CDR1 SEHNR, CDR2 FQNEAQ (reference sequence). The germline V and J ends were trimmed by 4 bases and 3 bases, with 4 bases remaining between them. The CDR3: CASSSSGANVLTF. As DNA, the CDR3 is TGTGCCAGCAGCTCCAGTGGGGCCAACGTCCTGACTTTC.

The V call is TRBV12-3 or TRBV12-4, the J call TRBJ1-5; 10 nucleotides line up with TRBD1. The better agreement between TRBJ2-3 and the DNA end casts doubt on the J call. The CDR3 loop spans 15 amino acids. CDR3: CASSLTGGSNQPQYF. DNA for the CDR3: TGTGCCAGCAGTTTGACAGGGGGCAGCAATCAGCCCCAGTATTTT.